This TCR beta chain was obtained from a study of T cells in localized non-small cell lung cancer. Study observations and caveats: Without multi-region sequencing, intratumor heterogeneity could not be excluded.

Repertoires were generated with immunoSEQ multiplex PCR, while TCRdb's copy carries only in-frame clones and drops some. The table shows approximately 10,000 clones, with about four fifths occurring only once. A word on this clone: As yet, its antigen is unknown.

The germline V gene has CDR1 PRHDT and CDR2 FYEKMQ (reference sequence). The CDR3 runs 15 residues. The J segment lost 6 bases and the V segment lost 2 bases, leaving 5 bases of the junction unmatched. The rearrangement links TRBV13 to TRBJ1-4; 8 bases line up with TRBD1. The sequenced sample was peripheral blood mononuclear cells, obtained before any cancer treatment. The receptor's source is a female donor older than 55 with stage II lung adenocarcinoma. DNA of the CDR3: TGTGCCAGCAGCTTATTTCGACAGGGGTATGAAAAACTGTTTTTT. It yields the protein CASSLFRQGYEKLFF.